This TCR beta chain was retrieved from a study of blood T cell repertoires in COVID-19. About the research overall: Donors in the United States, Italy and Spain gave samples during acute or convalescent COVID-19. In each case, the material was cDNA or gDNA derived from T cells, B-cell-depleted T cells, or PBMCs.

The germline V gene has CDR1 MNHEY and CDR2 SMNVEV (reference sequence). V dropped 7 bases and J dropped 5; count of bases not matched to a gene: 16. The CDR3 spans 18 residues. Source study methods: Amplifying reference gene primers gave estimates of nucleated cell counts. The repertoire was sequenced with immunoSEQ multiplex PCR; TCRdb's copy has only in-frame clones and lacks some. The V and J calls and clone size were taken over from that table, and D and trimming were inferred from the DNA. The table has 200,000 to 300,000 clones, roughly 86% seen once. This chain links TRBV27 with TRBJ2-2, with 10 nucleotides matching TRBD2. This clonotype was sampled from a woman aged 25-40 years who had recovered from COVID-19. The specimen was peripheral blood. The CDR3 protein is CASMKFSGGSPETGELFF. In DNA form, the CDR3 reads TGTGCCAGCATGAAGTTTAGCGGGGGGAGCCCCGAGACCGGGGAGCTGTTTTTT.